This is a list of T cell receptor beta chains from one sample in a study of blood T cell repertoires in COVID-19. Sequencing was performed with immunoSEQ multiplex PCR; in TCRdb, only in-frame clones are kept and a portion is missing. This sample has approximately 290,000 clones, with about nine tenths found just once. Material: peripheral blood. These receptors were collected from a woman aged 25 to 45 with COVID-19, enrolled during active disease. Both conserved end residues are part of each CDR3. The order of the fields is D gene, V gene, clone size, J gene, CDR3 DNA, CDR3 protein. A D gene is named only where the DNA matches it firmly. Part of the rows lack a size; the others show once, few, many or a class for expanded clones.

D gene: NA
V gene: TRBV6-6
clone size: NA
J gene: TRBJ2-7
CDR3 DNA: TGTGCCAGCAGTCTAAGCGGGCGGGGAGCCTACGAGCAGTACTTC
CDR3 protein: CASSLSGRGAYEQYF

D gene: TRBD2
V gene: TRBV27
clone size: NA
J gene: TRBJ2-7
CDR3 DNA: TGTGCCAGTCGGGGACTAGGTGAAAGGGAGCAGTACTTC
CDR3 protein: CASRGLGEREQYF

D gene: TRBD1
V gene: TRBV7-2
clone size: NA
J gene: TRBJ1-5
CDR3 DNA: TGTGCCAGCAGCTTGGGACAGGGGTCGAGGCAGCCCCAGCATTTT
CDR3 protein: CASSLGQGSRQPQHF

D gene: NA
V gene: TRBV9
clone size: NA
J gene: TRBJ1-2
CDR3 DNA: TGTGCCAGCAGCGCAGGGACAAACCCTTCCTATGGCTACACCTTC
CDR3 protein: CASSAGTNPSYGYTF

D gene: NA
V gene: TRBV21-1
clone size: NA
J gene: TRBJ2-7
CDR3 DNA: TGTGCCAGCAGCAAACACCGGGACAAACCCTACGAGCAGTACTTC
CDR3 protein: CASSKHRDKPYEQYF

D gene: TRBD1
V gene: TRBV11-2
clone size: NA
J gene: TRBJ1-4
CDR3 DNA: TGTGCCAGCAGCTCCGGGACAGTTAATGAAAAACTGTTTTTT
CDR3 protein: CASSSGTVNEKLFF

D gene: NA
V gene: TRBV6-6
clone size: NA
J gene: TRBJ2-6
CDR3 DNA: TGTGCCAGCAGTCAGGGGGGACAGATCTCTGGGGCCAACGTCCTGACTTTC
CDR3 protein: CASSQGGQISGANVLTF

D gene: NA
V gene: TRBV6-4
clone size: once
J gene: TRBJ1-2
CDR3 DNA: TGTGCCAGCAGTGGGGAGGGGGACTATGGCTACACCTTC
CDR3 protein: CASSGEGDYGYTF

D gene: NA
V gene: TRBV7-9
clone size: NA
J gene: TRBJ2-7
CDR3 DNA: TGTGCCAGCAGTTTCGGGGACTTCTCCTACGAGCAGTACTTC
CDR3 protein: CASSFGDFSYEQYF

D gene: NA
V gene: TRBV7-9
clone size: NA
J gene: TRBJ1-1
CDR3 DNA: TGTGCCAGCAGCTTAGCGAGAGGGTCGGGGACTGAAGCTTTCTTT
CDR3 protein: CASSLARGSGTEAFF

D gene: NA
V gene: TRBV5-4
clone size: NA
J gene: TRBJ1-1
CDR3 DNA: TGTGCCAGCACCATAGGGGTATCCACTGAAGCTTTCTTT
CDR3 protein: CASTIGVSTEAFF

D gene: TRBD1
V gene: TRBV24-1
clone size: NA
J gene: TRBJ2-1
CDR3 DNA: TGTGCCACCAGTGGTTACAGGGGGGCCAGGGGTGAGCAGTTCTTC
CDR3 protein: CATSGYRGARGEQFF

D gene: NA
V gene: TRBV6-4
clone size: few
J gene: TRBJ2-1
CDR3 DNA: TGTGCCAGCAGTGACTCAGCGGGTAGCGGCAACAATGAGCAGTTCTTC
CDR3 protein: CASSDSAGSGNNEQFF

D gene: NA
V gene: TRBV2
clone size: NA
J gene: TRBJ1-1
CDR3 DNA: TGTGCCAGCAGTGAAGACCAGGGCCTTTCCACGAACACTGAAGCTTTCTTT
CDR3 protein: CASSEDQGLSTNTEAFF

D gene: TRBD1
V gene: TRBV5-6
clone size: NA
J gene: TRBJ1-2
CDR3 DNA: TGTGCCAGCAGCTTAGACAGGGCCTATGGCTACACCTTC
CDR3 protein: CASSLDRAYGYTF

D gene: NA
V gene: TRBV6-5
clone size: NA
J gene: TRBJ1-4
CDR3 DNA: TGTGCCAGCAAGACAGCTCCTAGGGAAAAACTGTTTTTT
CDR3 protein: CASKTAPREKLFF

D gene: NA
V gene: TRBV30
clone size: NA
J gene: TRBJ1-4
CDR3 DNA: TGTGCCTGGAGTGTAAGGGGGGGGAAACTGTTTTTT
CDR3 protein: CAWSVRGGKLFF

D gene: TRBD2
V gene: TRBV27
clone size: NA
J gene: TRBJ2-1
CDR3 DNA: TGTGCCAGCAGTTTACTTGGGGGAGGGCCGGGAAATGAGCAGTTCTTC
CDR3 protein: CASSLLGGGPGNEQFF

D gene: TRBD1
V gene: TRBV15
clone size: NA
J gene: TRBJ2-2
CDR3 DNA: TGTGCCACCAGCACACTCCCCGACAGGGGGCAATCTACCGGGGAGCTGTTTTTT
CDR3 protein: CATSTLPDRGQSTGELFF

D gene: NA
V gene: TRBV6-5
clone size: once
J gene: TRBJ1-2
CDR3 DNA: TGTGCCAGCACCCAAACGGGGGGCAACTATGGCTACACCTTC
CDR3 protein: CASTQTGGNYGYTF

D gene: NA
V gene: TRBV5-6
clone size: NA
J gene: TRBJ1-3
CDR3 DNA: TGTGCCAGCAGCTTAGCAGGGGCTGGAAACACCATATATTTT
CDR3 protein: CASSLAGAGNTIYF

D gene: TRBD1
V gene: TRBV6-5
clone size: few
J gene: TRBJ2-7
CDR3 DNA: TGTGCCAGCAGGTCACCGGGACAGGGGGTTTACGAGCAGTACTTC
CDR3 protein: CASRSPGQGVYEQYF

D gene: TRBD1
V gene: TRBV28
clone size: once
J gene: TRBJ1-3
CDR3 DNA: TGTGCCAGCAGTAACAGGGGCTCTGGAAACACCATATATTTT
CDR3 protein: CASSNRGSGNTIYF

D gene: NA
V gene: TRBV6-5
clone size: NA
J gene: TRBJ2-1
CDR3 DNA: TGTGCCAGCAGCCTAGATGCTAGCTCCTACAATGAGCAGTTCTTC
CDR3 protein: CASSLDASSYNEQFF

D gene: TRBD2
V gene: TRBV13
clone size: NA
J gene: TRBJ2-2
CDR3 DNA: TGTGCCAGCAGCTTAGTTTCTAGCGGGAGTGGGACCGGGGAGCTGTTTTTT
CDR3 protein: CASSLVSSGSGTGELFF

D gene: TRBD1
V gene: TRBV4-1
clone size: few
J gene: TRBJ2-6
CDR3 DNA: TGCGCCAGCAGCCGAGGACAGGGGGACTCTGGGGCCAACGTCCTGACTTTC
CDR3 protein: CASSRGQGDSGANVLTF

D gene: NA
V gene: TRBV4-2
clone size: NA
J gene: TRBJ2-7
CDR3 DNA: TGTGCCAGCAGCCCCGGAGCAGGGGGGGAGCAGTACTTC
CDR3 protein: CASSPGAGGEQYF

D gene: TRBD1
V gene: TRBV19
clone size: NA
J gene: TRBJ1-5
CDR3 DNA: TGTGCCAGTAGTATAGATCTGACAGGGGGACGGCCCCAGCATTTT
CDR3 protein: CASSIDLTGGRPQHF

D gene: TRBD1
V gene: TRBV29-1
clone size: NA
J gene: TRBJ1-2
CDR3 DNA: TGCAGCGCCGGACAGGGGCTCAACTATGGCTACACCTTC
CDR3 protein: CSAGQGLNYGYTF

D gene: TRBD1
V gene: TRBV5-4
clone size: NA
J gene: TRBJ2-7
CDR3 DNA: TGTGCCAGCAAACCGGACAGGTCCTCCTACGAGCAGTACTTC
CDR3 protein: CASKPDRSSYEQYF

D gene: TRBD2
V gene: TRBV11-2
clone size: NA
J gene: TRBJ2-5
CDR3 DNA: TGTGCCAGCAGCACCCAAGGACTAGCGGGAGCCCAGTACTTC
CDR3 protein: CASSTQGLAGAQYF

D gene: NA
V gene: TRBV5-1
clone size: few
J gene: TRBJ2-2
CDR3 DNA: TGCGCCAGCAGCTTGGACGCCAGGGGGAACACCGGGGAGCTGTTTTTT
CDR3 protein: CASSLDARGNTGELFF

D gene: NA
V gene: TRBV25-1
clone size: NA
J gene: TRBJ1-4
CDR3 DNA: TGTGCCAGCAGTGAATCCCCGGGGTTCTCTAATGAAAAACTGTTTTTT
CDR3 protein: CASSESPGFSNEKLFF

D gene: NA
V gene: TRBV30
clone size: NA
J gene: TRBJ1-5
CDR3 DNA: TGTGCCTGGAGCAAAGGGGAATATAGCAATCAGCCCCAGCATTTT
CDR3 protein: CAWSKGEYSNQPQHF

D gene: NA
V gene: TRBV3-1/TRBV3-2
clone size: NA
J gene: TRBJ2-1
CDR3 DNA: TGTGCCAGCAGCCGGACGCTAGCGAGGAGCTCCTACAATGAGCAGTTCTTC
CDR3 protein: CASSRTLARSSYNEQFF

D gene: TRBD1
V gene: TRBV11-2
clone size: NA
J gene: TRBJ2-7
CDR3 DNA: TGTGCCAGCAGCCCCCGATTAGGGGACAGGGACTCCTACGAGCAGTACTTC
CDR3 protein: CASSPRLGDRDSYEQYF

D gene: TRBD2
V gene: TRBV28
clone size: NA
J gene: TRBJ2-1
CDR3 DNA: TGTGCCACAACCCGGACTAGCGGGGTAGGCAAGCAGTTCTTC
CDR3 protein: CATTRTSGVGKQFF

D gene: TRBD1
V gene: TRBV3-1/TRBV3-2
clone size: NA
J gene: TRBJ1-2
CDR3 DNA: TGTGCCAGCAGCCAAGGCTCGGGACAGGGTTATGGCTACACCTTC
CDR3 protein: CASSQGSGQGYGYTF

D gene: NA
V gene: TRBV2
clone size: NA
J gene: TRBJ1-1
CDR3 DNA: TGTGCCAGCAGTGAAGCGCTGATTACGCGGCCGGAAGCTTTCTTT
CDR3 protein: CASSEALITRPEAFF

D gene: TRBD2
V gene: TRBV10-1
clone size: NA
J gene: TRBJ2-7
CDR3 DNA: TGCGCCAGCAGCCCAGCGGGAGGGCCGTACGAGCAGTACTTC
CDR3 protein: CASSPAGGPYEQYF

D gene: NA
V gene: TRBV15
clone size: NA
J gene: TRBJ1-1
CDR3 DNA: TGTGCCACCAGCAGAGTGACAGGTGAAGCTTTCTTT
CDR3 protein: CATSRVTGEAFF

D gene: TRBD2
V gene: TRBV11-2
clone size: few
J gene: TRBJ2-7
CDR3 DNA: TGTGCCAGCAGCTTAGAGCAGGGACTAGCGGGAGCCTACGAGCAGTACTTC
CDR3 protein: CASSLEQGLAGAYEQYF

D gene: TRBD1
V gene: TRBV24-1
clone size: NA
J gene: TRBJ1-5
CDR3 DNA: TGTGCCACCAGTGGACAGGGGAGCAATCAGCCCCAGCATTTT
CDR3 protein: CATSGQGSNQPQHF

D gene: NA
V gene: TRBV5-1
clone size: NA
J gene: TRBJ2-3
CDR3 DNA: TGCGCCAGCAGCTTCGGGACTTACCGCGGCGCAGATACGCAGTATTTT
CDR3 protein: CASSFGTYRGADTQYF

D gene: TRBD1
V gene: TRBV19
clone size: NA
J gene: TRBJ1-2
CDR3 DNA: TGTGCCAGTAGGACAGGGGGCAATGGCTACACCTTC
CDR3 protein: CASRTGGNGYTF

D gene: NA
V gene: TRBV5-1
clone size: NA
J gene: TRBJ2-1
CDR3 DNA: TGCGCCAGCAGCCTAGCTAGCGCATCCTACAATGAGCAGTTCTTC
CDR3 protein: CASSLASASYNEQFF

D gene: TRBD2
V gene: TRBV19
clone size: NA
J gene: TRBJ2-5
CDR3 DNA: TGTGCCAGTAGTATAGCCCCCGGGACTAGCGGGAGCCGTAGGGAGACCCAGTACTTC
CDR3 protein: CASSIAPGTSGSRRETQYF

D gene: NA
V gene: TRBV7-2
clone size: NA
J gene: TRBJ2-7
CDR3 DNA: TGTGCCAGCAGCTTAGTGGTGGGACTCAGCTCCTACGAGCAGTACTTC
CDR3 protein: CASSLVVGLSSYEQYF

D gene: NA
V gene: TRBV30
clone size: NA
J gene: TRBJ1-1
CDR3 DNA: TGTGCCTGGAGTGAGGCGGCGAACACTGAAGCTTTCTTT
CDR3 protein: CAWSEAANTEAFF

D gene: TRBD1
V gene: TRBV10-2
clone size: NA
J gene: TRBJ1-1
CDR3 DNA: TGCGCCAGCAGAGTGGACAGGGGGAGCACTGAAGCTTTCTTT
CDR3 protein: CASRVDRGSTEAFF

D gene: NA
V gene: TRBV5-1
clone size: NA
J gene: TRBJ1-1
CDR3 DNA: TGCGCCAGCAGCTTGGTCGGTCAGGGTTTAACTGAAGCTTTCTTT
CDR3 protein: CASSLVGQGLTEAFF

D gene: NA
V gene: TRBV19
clone size: once
J gene: TRBJ1-4
CDR3 DNA: TGTGCCAGTACTCCAGGAGGGAATGAAAAACTGTTTTTT
CDR3 protein: CASTPGGNEKLFF

D gene: NA
V gene: TRBV7-7
clone size: NA
J gene: TRBJ2-2
CDR3 DNA: TGTGCCAGCAGCCTAAGTACCGGGGAGCTGTTTTTT
CDR3 protein: CASSLSTGELFF

D gene: TRBD2
V gene: TRBV10-2
clone size: once
J gene: TRBJ2-7
CDR3 DNA: TGCGCCAGCATGGGACTAGCGCACGGCGAGCAGTACTTC
CDR3 protein: CASMGLAHGEQYF

D gene: TRBD2
V gene: TRBV4-2
clone size: NA
J gene: TRBJ2-3
CDR3 DNA: TGTGCCAGCAGCCAAGTGGGGGGGAGTAGCGGGATCGCAGATACGCAGTATTTT
CDR3 protein: CASSQVGGSSGIADTQYF